Listed below are T cell receptor beta chains from one sample, sequenced in a study of blood T cell repertoires in COVID-19. Only in-frame clones appear in the TCRdb table, and some are missing; sequencing was by immunoSEQ multiplex PCR. The sample shows around 60,000 clones, approximately 80% of them seen only once. Sequenced sample: peripheral blood. All receptors come from a man at least 80 years old with acute or convalescent COVID-19. CDR3s include the opening cysteine and the closing phenylalanine or tryptophan. A D gene is named only where the DNA matches it firmly. Clone size is given for some rows only: seen once, a few or many times, or a class if the clone is expanded.

j_gene: TRBJ2-5
abundance: .
v_gene: TRBV7-6
d_gene: TRBD1
CDR3aa: CASSPEPKGGKTQYF
CDR3nt: TGTGCCAGCAGCCCCGAGCCTAAAGGGGGCAAGACCCAGTACTTC

j_gene: TRBJ1-2
abundance: .
v_gene: TRBV5-6
d_gene: TRBD1
CDR3aa: CASSLTGVTGYTF
CDR3nt: TGTGCCAGCAGCCTTACAGGGGTTACTGGCTACACCTTC

j_gene: TRBJ2-2
abundance: .
v_gene: TRBV13
d_gene: TRBD1
CDR3aa: CASSPQGAGTGELFF
CDR3nt: TGTGCCAGCAGCCCGCAGGGGGCCGGGACCGGGGAGCTGTTTTTT

j_gene: TRBJ1-1
abundance: .
v_gene: TRBV6-1
d_gene: TRBD1
CDR3aa: CASSEEMGQVNTEAFF
CDR3nt: TGTGCCAGCAGTGAAGAAATGGGACAGGTGAACACTGAAGCTTTCTTT

j_gene: TRBJ2-1
abundance: .
v_gene: TRBV7-2
d_gene: .
CDR3aa: CASSLGAGSSYNEQFF
CDR3nt: TGTGCCAGCAGCTTAGGGGCGGGGAGCTCCTACAATGAGCAGTTCTTC

j_gene: TRBJ2-3
abundance: .
v_gene: TRBV19
d_gene: .
CDR3aa: CASKSLGGNTDTQYF
CDR3nt: TGTGCCAGTAAGAGTCTTGGCGGGAACACAGATACGCAGTATTTT

j_gene: TRBJ2-3
abundance: .
v_gene: TRBV19
d_gene: TRBD1
CDR3aa: CASSMRRRTGSPDTQYF
CDR3nt: TGTGCCAGTAGTATGAGGCGCCGGACAGGGAGCCCAGATACGCAGTATTTT

j_gene: TRBJ1-4
abundance: .
v_gene: TRBV7-6
d_gene: TRBD1
CDR3aa: CASSLRQGTNEKLFF
CDR3nt: TGTGCCAGCAGCCTCCGACAGGGGACTAATGAAAAACTGTTTTTT

j_gene: TRBJ1-1
abundance: .
v_gene: TRBV3-1/TRBV3-2
d_gene: TRBD1
CDR3aa: CASSPQGEEPEAFF
CDR3nt: TGTGCCAGCAGCCCACAGGGGGAAGAACCTGAAGCTTTCTTT

j_gene: TRBJ1-2
abundance: .
v_gene: TRBV9
d_gene: .
CDR3aa: CASSVDEGYGYTF
CDR3nt: TGTGCCAGCAGCGTAGATGAGGGCTATGGCTACACCTTC

j_gene: TRBJ1-1
abundance: .
v_gene: TRBV3-1/TRBV3-2
d_gene: TRBD1
CDR3aa: CASRPRDRGTEAFF
CDR3nt: TGTGCCAGCAGACCCCGGGACAGGGGTACTGAAGCTTTCTTT

j_gene: TRBJ1-1
abundance: few
v_gene: TRBV11-2
d_gene: TRBD1
CDR3aa: CASSPRPIRDRDFSTEAFF
CDR3nt: TGTGCCAGCAGCCCACGCCCAATCCGGGACAGGGACTTTTCCACTGAAGCTTTCTTT

j_gene: TRBJ2-1
abundance: .
v_gene: TRBV5-6
d_gene: TRBD1
CDR3aa: CASSFRDRIGQFF
CDR3nt: TGTGCCAGCAGCTTCCGGGACAGGATTGGGCAGTTCTTC

j_gene: TRBJ1-6
abundance: .
v_gene: TRBV7-2
d_gene: TRBD1
CDR3aa: CASSGTGNSPLHF
CDR3nt: TGTGCCAGCAGTGGGACAGGGAATTCACCCCTCCACTTT

j_gene: TRBJ1-1
abundance: .
v_gene: TRBV6-5
d_gene: .
CDR3aa: CASSYTGSEAFF
CDR3nt: TGTGCCAGCAGTTACACAGGCAGTGAAGCTTTCTTT

j_gene: TRBJ2-1
abundance: .
v_gene: TRBV5-1
d_gene: .
CDR3aa: CASRRGGYNEQFF
CDR3nt: TGCGCCAGCAGGCGGGGCGGCTACAATGAGCAGTTCTTC

j_gene: TRBJ1-6
abundance: .
v_gene: TRBV19
d_gene: TRBD1
CDR3aa: CASSVQGSSYNSPLHF
CDR3nt: TGTGCCAGTAGTGTACAGGGGAGCTCCTATAATTCACCCCTCCACTTT

j_gene: TRBJ2-5
abundance: .
v_gene: TRBV2
d_gene: .
CDR3aa: CASKQGETQYF
CDR3nt: TGTGCCAGCAAGCAGGGGGAGACCCAGTACTTC

j_gene: TRBJ2-2
abundance: .
v_gene: TRBV5-1
d_gene: .
CDR3aa: CASSLTGNTGELFF
CDR3nt: TGCGCCAGCAGCCTGACAGGGAACACCGGGGAGCTGTTTTTT

j_gene: TRBJ2-7
abundance: once
v_gene: TRBV10-1
d_gene: TRBD2
CDR3aa: CASSEVGGDLSYEQYF
CDR3nt: TGCGCCAGCAGTGAGGTTGGGGGGGATCTCTCCTACGAGCAGTACTTC

j_gene: TRBJ2-5
abundance: .
v_gene: TRBV6-1
d_gene: .
CDR3aa: CASSEALAGETQYF
CDR3nt: TGTGCCAGCAGTGAAGCGCTGGCGGGAGAGACCCAGTACTTC

j_gene: TRBJ2-2
abundance: .
v_gene: TRBV5-5
d_gene: TRBD2
CDR3aa: CASSLQRGNDVGELFF
CDR3nt: TGTGCTAGCAGCTTACAGCGGGGAAATGACGTCGGGGAGCTGTTTTTT

j_gene: TRBJ2-5
abundance: few
v_gene: TRBV19
d_gene: .
CDR3aa: CASSWRGTQETQYF
CDR3nt: TGTGCCAGTAGTTGGCGGGGGACACAAGAGACCCAGTACTTC

j_gene: TRBJ2-7
abundance: .
v_gene: TRBV7-6
d_gene: .
CDR3aa: CASSLKAGRSYEQYF
CDR3nt: TGTGCCAGCAGCTTAAAGGCGGGCCGCTCCTACGAGCAGTACTTC

j_gene: TRBJ2-3
abundance: few
v_gene: TRBV5-1
d_gene: TRBD2
CDR3aa: CASSSTTSVTDTQYF
CDR3nt: TGCGCCAGCAGCTCGACGACTAGCGTAACAGATACGCAGTATTTT

j_gene: TRBJ1-1
abundance: .
v_gene: TRBV6-5
d_gene: TRBD1
CDR3aa: CASRRTGGEAFF
CDR3nt: TGTGCCAGCAGGCGGACAGGCGGTGAAGCTTTCTTT

j_gene: TRBJ1-4
abundance: .
v_gene: TRBV11-2
d_gene: .
CDR3aa: CASSLAVGIREKLFF
CDR3nt: TGTGCCAGCAGCTTGGCGGTGGGTATCCGGGAAAAACTGTTTTTT

j_gene: TRBJ2-1
abundance: .
v_gene: TRBV7-8
d_gene: TRBD1
CDR3aa: CASSLLHPGTGVNEQFF
CDR3nt: TGTGCCAGCAGCTTATTGCACCCCGGGACAGGGGTCAATGAGCAGTTCTTC

j_gene: TRBJ2-5
abundance: .
v_gene: TRBV5-5
d_gene: .
CDR3aa: CASSSGISGETQYF
CDR3nt: TGTGCCAGCAGCTCGGGTATATCGGGGGAGACCCAGTACTTC

j_gene: TRBJ1-2
abundance: few
v_gene: TRBV28
d_gene: .
CDR3aa: CASSFRYGYTF
CDR3nt: TGTGCCAGCAGTTTCAGATATGGCTACACCTTC

j_gene: TRBJ1-5
abundance: .
v_gene: TRBV5-8
d_gene: .
CDR3aa: CASSLAVDGSQPQHF
CDR3nt: TGTGCCAGCAGCTTGGCGGTGGATGGGAGTCAGCCCCAGCATTTT

j_gene: TRBJ2-6
abundance: once
v_gene: TRBV19
d_gene: TRBD2
CDR3aa: CASSTWTSGGTGANVLTF
CDR3nt: TGTGCCAGTAGTACATGGACTAGCGGGGGAACTGGGGCCAACGTCCTGACTTTC

j_gene: TRBJ2-7
abundance: .
v_gene: TRBV10-3
d_gene: TRBD2
CDR3aa: CAISDGGDEQYF
CDR3nt: TGTGCCATCAGTGATGGGGGGGACGAGCAGTACTTC

j_gene: TRBJ2-5
abundance: few
v_gene: TRBV28
d_gene: TRBD2
CDR3aa: CASFSGGQGKTQYF
CDR3nt: TGTGCCAGCTTTAGCGGGGGGCAAGGAAAGACCCAGTACTTC

j_gene: TRBJ1-5
abundance: .
v_gene: TRBV5-6
d_gene: .
CDR3aa: CASSLGRWRNQPQHF
CDR3nt: TGTGCCAGCAGCTTGGGGAGGTGGCGCAATCAGCCCCAGCATTTT

j_gene: TRBJ2-7
abundance: .
v_gene: TRBV11-3
d_gene: .
CDR3aa: CASSIRDSSPYEQYF
CDR3nt: TGTGCCAGCAGCATCCGGGATTCTTCTCCCTACGAGCAGTACTTC